This TCR beta chain was found in a study of T cell changes during pregnancy in multiple sclerosis. The CDR3 contains 18 residues. The germline V gene encodes CDR1 MGHDK and CDR2 SYGVNS. The V end was cut by 2 bases, the J end by 0 bases, with 16 bases between. TCRdb's copy holds only in-frame clones and misses some; the assay was immunoSEQ multiplex PCR. The table includes approximately 130,000 clones, 90% to 96% detected once. The clonotype comes from a female donor with multiple sclerosis, enrolled in a pregnancy study. Material: peripheral blood, obtained after pregnancy. The rearrangement links TRBV25-1 to TRBJ2-2, with D possibly TRBD1 on 5 matching bases. Here the CDR3 DNA reads TGTGCCAGCAGTGAAGGCACCGGCAGGGCGACGAACACCGGGGAGCTGTTTTTT. This codes for CASSEGTGRATNTGELFF.